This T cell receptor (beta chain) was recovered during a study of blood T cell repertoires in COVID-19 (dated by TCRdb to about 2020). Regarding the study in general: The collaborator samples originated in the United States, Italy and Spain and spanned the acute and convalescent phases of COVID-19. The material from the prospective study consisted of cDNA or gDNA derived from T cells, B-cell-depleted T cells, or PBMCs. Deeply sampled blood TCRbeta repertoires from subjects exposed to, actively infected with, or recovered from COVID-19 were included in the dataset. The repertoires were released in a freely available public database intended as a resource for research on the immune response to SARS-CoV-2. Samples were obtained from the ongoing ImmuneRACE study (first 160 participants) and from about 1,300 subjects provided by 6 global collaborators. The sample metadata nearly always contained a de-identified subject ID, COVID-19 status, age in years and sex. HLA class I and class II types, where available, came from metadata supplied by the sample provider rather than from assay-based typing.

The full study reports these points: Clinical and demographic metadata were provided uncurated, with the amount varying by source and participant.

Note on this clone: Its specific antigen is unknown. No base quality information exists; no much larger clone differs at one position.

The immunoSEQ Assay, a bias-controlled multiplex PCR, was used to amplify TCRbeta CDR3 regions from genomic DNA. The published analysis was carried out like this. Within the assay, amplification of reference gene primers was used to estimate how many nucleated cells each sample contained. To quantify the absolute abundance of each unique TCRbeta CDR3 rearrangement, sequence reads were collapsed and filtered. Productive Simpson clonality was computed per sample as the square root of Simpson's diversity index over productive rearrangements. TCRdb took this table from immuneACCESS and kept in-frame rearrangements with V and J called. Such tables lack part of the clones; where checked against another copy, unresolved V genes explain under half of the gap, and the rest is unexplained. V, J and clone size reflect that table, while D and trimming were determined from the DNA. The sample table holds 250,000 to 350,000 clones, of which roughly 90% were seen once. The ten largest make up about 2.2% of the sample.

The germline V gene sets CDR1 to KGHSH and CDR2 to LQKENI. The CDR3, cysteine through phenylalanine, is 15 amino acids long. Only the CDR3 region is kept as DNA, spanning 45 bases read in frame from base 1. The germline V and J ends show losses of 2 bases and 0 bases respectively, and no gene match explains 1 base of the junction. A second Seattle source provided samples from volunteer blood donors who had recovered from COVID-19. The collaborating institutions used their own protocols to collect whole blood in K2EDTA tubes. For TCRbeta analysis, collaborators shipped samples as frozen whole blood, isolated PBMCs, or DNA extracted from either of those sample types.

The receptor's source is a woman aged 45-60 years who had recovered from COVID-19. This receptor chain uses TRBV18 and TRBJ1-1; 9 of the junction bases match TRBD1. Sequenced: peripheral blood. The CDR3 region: CASSPGTGMNTEAFF. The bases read TGTGCCAGCTCACCAGGGACAGGGATGAACACTGAAGCTTTCTTT.